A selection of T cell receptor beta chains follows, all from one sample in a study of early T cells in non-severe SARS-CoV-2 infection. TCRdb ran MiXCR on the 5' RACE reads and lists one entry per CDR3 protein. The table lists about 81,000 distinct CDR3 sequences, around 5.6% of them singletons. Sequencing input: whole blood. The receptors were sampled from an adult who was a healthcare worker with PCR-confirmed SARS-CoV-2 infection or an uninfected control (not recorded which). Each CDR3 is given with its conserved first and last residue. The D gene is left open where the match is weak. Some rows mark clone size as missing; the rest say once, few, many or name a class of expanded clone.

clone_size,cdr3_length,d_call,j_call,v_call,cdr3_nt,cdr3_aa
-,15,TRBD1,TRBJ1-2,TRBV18,TGTGCCAGCTCATCAGGCGGGACAGGGAACTATGGCTACACCTTC,CASSSGGTGNYGYTF
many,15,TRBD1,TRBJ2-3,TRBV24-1,TGTGCCACCAGTGTGGGGGGGACAGGGAAGGATACGCAGTATTTT,CATSVGGTGKDTQYF
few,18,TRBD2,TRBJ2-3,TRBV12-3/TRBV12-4,TGTGCCAGCAGTTCGGGACTAGCGGGGGACCCTAGCACAGATACGCAGTATTTT,CASSSGLAGDPSTDTQYF
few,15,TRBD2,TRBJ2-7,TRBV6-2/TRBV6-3,TGTGCCAGCAAGGAACAAGCTCTAGCGGGATACGAGCAGTACTTC,CASKEQALAGYEQYF
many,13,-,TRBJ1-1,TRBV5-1,TGCGCCAGCAGCTTGGGAAAGGGCTCTGAAGCTTTCTTT,CASSLGKGSEAFF
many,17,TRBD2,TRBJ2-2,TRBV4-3,TGCGCCAGCAGCCAAGCCCCCCTAGCGGTCTTTACCGGGGAGCTGTTTTTT,CASSQAPLAVFTGELFF
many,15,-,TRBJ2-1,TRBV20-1,TGCAGTGCTAGAGATGTCCTAGTCGACTACAATGAGCAGTTCTTC,CSARDVLVDYNEQFF
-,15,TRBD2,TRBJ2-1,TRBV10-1,TGCGCCAGCAGTCCACTAGCGGGAGCCTACAATGAGCAGTTCTTC,CASSPLAGAYNEQFF
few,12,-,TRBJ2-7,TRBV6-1,TGTGCCAGCAGCAAGGGGTCCTACGAGCAGTACTTC,CASSKGSYEQYF
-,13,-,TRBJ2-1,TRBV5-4,TGTGCCAGCAGCTTGGAAGGGGACAATGAGCAGTTCTTC,CASSLEGDNEQFF
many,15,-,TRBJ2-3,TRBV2,TGTGCCAAAGGGGGGTCAGGGACCATCACAGATACGCAGTATTTT,CAKGGSGTITDTQYF
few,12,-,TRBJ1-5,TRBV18,TGTGCCAGCTCAGGGGGCAATCAGCCCCAGCATTTT,CASSGGNQPQHF
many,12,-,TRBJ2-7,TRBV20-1,TGCAGTGCTAGAGATAAGGCCTACGAGCAGTACTTC,CSARDKAYEQYF
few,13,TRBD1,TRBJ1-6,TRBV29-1,TGCAGCGTGGACAGGGGTCGAAATTCACCCCTCCACTTT,CSVDRGRNSPLHF
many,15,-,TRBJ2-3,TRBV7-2,TGTGCCAGCAGCTTAGTCGGGATTTATACAGATACGCAGTATTTT,CASSLVGIYTDTQYF
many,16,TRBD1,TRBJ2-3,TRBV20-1,TGCAGTGCTAGAGTTCTCTCGACAGGGGCCACAGATACGCAGTATTTT,CSARVLSTGATDTQYF
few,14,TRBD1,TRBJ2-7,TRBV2,TGTGCCAGCAGCGCCGGGACAGGGCATCGGGAGCAGTACTTC,CASSAGTGHREQYF
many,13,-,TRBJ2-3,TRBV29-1,TGCAGCGTCGAACCCGGGGGTACAGATACGCAGTATTTT,CSVEPGGTDTQYF
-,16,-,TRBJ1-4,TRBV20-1,TGCAGTGCTAGAGCGAGGCAACAGGGAATGGATGAAAAACTGTTTTTT,CSARARQQGMDEKLFF
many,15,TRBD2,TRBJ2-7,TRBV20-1,TGCAGTGGACTAGCGGGATTGGATGGTGAAGGCGAGCAGTACTTC,CSGLAGLDGEGEQYF
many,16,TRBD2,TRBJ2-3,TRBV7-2,TGTGCCAGCAGCTTAGTTGTCGGGGGGGCCGTAGATACGCAGTATTTT,CASSLVVGGAVDTQYF
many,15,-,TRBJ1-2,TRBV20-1,TGCAGTGCTGAAATCACCTCAAGGACGACGGGGGGCTACACCTTC,CSAEITSRTTGGYTF
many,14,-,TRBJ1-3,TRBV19,TGTGCCAGTAGGCCTGGATACTCTGGAAACACCATATATTTT,CASRPGYSGNTIYF
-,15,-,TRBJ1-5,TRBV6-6,TGTGCCAGCAGTTACGGAGGGGCTGGCAATCAGCCCCAGCATTTT,CASSYGGAGNQPQHF
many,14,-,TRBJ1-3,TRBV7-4,TGTGCCAGCAGCTTAGGAGGGTCTGGAAACACCATATATTTT,CASSLGGSGNTIYF
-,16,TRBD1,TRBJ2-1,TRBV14,TGTGCCAGCAGCCAACCCCGGGACAGTTATTACAATGAGCAGTTCTTC,CASSQPRDSYYNEQFF
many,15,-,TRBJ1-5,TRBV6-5,TGTGCCAGCAGTTACTCGATCCAGGGTGATCAGCCCCAGCATTTT,CASSYSIQGDQPQHF
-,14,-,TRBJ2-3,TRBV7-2,TGTGCCAGCAGCTACGACTATTACACAGATACGCAGTATTTT,CASSYDYYTDTQYF
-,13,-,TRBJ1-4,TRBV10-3,TGTGCCATCAGTGAGTCCGGGGCTGAAAAACTGTTTTTT,CAISESGAEKLFF
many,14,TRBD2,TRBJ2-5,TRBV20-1,TGCAGTGCCGATAGCGGGAGGGCCGTCGAGACCCAGTACTTC,CSADSGRAVETQYF
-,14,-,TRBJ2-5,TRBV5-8,TGTGCCAGCAGCTTTCTGGGTAGTATTGAGACCCAGTACTTC,CASSFLGSIETQYF
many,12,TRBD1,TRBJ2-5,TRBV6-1,TGTGCCACGTCCGGGACAGGAGAGACCCAGTACTTC,CATSGTGETQYF
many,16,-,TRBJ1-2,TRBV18,TGTGCCAGCTCACAACCCGGTGACAGAGCTAACTATGGCTACACCTTC,CASSQPGDRANYGYTF
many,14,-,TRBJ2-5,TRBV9,TGTGCCAGCAGCGCAGGGGTTAGGGAAGAGACCCAGTACTTC,CASSAGVREETQYF
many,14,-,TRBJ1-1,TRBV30,TGTGCCTGGAGTGGGGATTTAAGGGACACTGAAGCTTTCTTT,CAWSGDLRDTEAFF
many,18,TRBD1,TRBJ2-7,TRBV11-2,TGTGCCAGCAGTCATCCCGGGACAGGGGGCGCACGAACCTACGAGCAGTACTTC,CASSHPGTGGARTYEQYF
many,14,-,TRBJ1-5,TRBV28,TGTGCCAGCAGTTTGACAAATAGCAATCAGCCCCAGCATTTT,CASSLTNSNQPQHF
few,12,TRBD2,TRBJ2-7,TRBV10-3,TGTGCCATCAGTGCGGGAGGCTACGAGCAGTACTTC,CAISAGGYEQYF
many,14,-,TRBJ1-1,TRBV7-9,TGTGCCAGCAGCTTAGAAAGGGGTGGCACTGAAGCTTTCTTT,CASSLERGGTEAFF
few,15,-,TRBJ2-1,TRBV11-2,TGTGCCAGCACACCCTCGACTAGTTCCCGCAATGAGCAGTTCTTC,CASTPSTSSRNEQFF
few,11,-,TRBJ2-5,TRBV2,TGTGCCAGCCGGGGTAGGGAGACCCAGTACTTC,CASRGRETQYF
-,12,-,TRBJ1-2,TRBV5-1,TGCGCCAGCAGCCCCGACACCTATGGCTACACCTTC,CASSPDTYGYTF
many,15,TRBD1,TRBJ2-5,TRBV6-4,TGTGCCAGCAGTGGGGGACAGGCCGCTCAAGAGACCCAGTACTTC,CASSGGQAAQETQYF
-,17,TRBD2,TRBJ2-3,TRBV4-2,TGTGCCAGCAGCCAAGGGGGTGGACTAGCGGATGCAGATACGCAGTATTTT,CASSQGGGLADADTQYF
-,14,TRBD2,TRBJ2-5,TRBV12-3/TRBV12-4,TGTGCCAGCAGGCGGACGGGAGGTCAAGAGACCCAGTACTTC,CASRRTGGQETQYF
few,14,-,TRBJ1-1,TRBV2,TGTGCCAGCAGTCCGCCGTGGACGAACACTGAAGCTTTCTTT,CASSPPWTNTEAFF
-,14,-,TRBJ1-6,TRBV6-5,TGTGCCAGCAGTTACTCAGAGAAAGTCTCACCCCTCCACTTT,CASSYSEKVSPLHF
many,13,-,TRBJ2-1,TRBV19,TGTGCCAGTACCACAACCGGGGGCCGTGAGCAGTTCTTC,CASTTTGGREQFF
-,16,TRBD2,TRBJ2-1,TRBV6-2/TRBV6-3,TGTGCCAGCAGGGTAATTAGCCGGGGGGCCTACAATGAGCAGTTCTTC,CASRVISRGAYNEQFF